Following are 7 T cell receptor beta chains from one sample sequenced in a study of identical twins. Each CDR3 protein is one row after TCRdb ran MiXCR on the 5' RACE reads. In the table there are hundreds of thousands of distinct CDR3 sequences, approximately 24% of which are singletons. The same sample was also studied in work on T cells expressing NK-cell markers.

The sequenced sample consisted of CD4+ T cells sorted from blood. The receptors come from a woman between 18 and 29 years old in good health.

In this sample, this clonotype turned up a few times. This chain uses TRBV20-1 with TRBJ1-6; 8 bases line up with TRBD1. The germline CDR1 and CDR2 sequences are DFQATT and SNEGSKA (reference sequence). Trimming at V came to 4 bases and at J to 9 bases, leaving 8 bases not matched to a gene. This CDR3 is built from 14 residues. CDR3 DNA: TGCAGTGCTAAACTGACAGGGGTCGGTTCACCCCTCCACTTT. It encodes CSAKLTGVGSPLHF.

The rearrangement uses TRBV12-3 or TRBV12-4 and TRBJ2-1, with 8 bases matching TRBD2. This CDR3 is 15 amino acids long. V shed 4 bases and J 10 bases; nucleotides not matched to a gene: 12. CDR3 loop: CASSSRGALWEEQFF. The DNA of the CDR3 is TGTGCCAGCAGTTCGCGGGGGGCCCTCTGGGAGGAGCAGTTCTTC.

The CDR3 spells CASSLSDHYNEQFF. The CDR3 nucleotides read TGTGCCAGCAGCCTCTCCGACCATTACAATGAGCAGTTCTTC. The chain combines TRBV7-2 with TRBJ2-1; no clear D. CDR1 SGHTA and CDR2 FQGNSA come from the germline V gene. The CDR3 length is 14 residues. V gave up 5 bases and J gave up 4 bases, with 12 bases separating them.

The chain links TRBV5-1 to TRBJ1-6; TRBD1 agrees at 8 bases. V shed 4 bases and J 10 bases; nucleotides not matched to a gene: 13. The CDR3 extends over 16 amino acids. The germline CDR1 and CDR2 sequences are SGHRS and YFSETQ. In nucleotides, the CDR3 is TGCGCCAGCAGCGCGACAGGGGCGCAAGAAGGGTCACCCCTCCACTTT. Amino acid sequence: CASSATGAQEGSPLHF.

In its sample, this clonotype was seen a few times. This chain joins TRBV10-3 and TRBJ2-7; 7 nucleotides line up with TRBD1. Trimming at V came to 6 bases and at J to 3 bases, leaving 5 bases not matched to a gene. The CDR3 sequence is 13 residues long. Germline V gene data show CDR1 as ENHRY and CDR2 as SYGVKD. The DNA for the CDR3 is TGTGCCATCAGCGCTGACAGGGTCTACGAGCAGTACTTC. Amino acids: CAISADRVYEQYF.

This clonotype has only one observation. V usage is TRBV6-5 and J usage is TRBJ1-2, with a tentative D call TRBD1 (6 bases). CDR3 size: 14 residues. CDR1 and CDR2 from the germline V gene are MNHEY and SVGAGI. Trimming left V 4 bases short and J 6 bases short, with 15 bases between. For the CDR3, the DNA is TGTGCCAGCAGTTCCAACGGACAGTCAGATGGCTACACCTTC. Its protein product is CASSSNGQSDGYTF.

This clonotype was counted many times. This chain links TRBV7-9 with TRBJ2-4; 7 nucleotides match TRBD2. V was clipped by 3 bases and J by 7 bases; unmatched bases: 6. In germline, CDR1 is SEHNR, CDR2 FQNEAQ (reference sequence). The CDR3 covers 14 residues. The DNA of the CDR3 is TGTGCCAGCAGCTTGGACGGAGCGGGGAACATTCAGTACTTC. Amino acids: CASSLDGAGNIQYF.